Following are 21 T cell receptor beta chains from one sample sequenced in a study of shared T cell receptors in the human thymus. Here immunoSEQ multiplex PCR was the method, and the copy in TCRdb shows in-frame clones only, minus some. The data contain 550,000 to 800,000 clones, over 75% of them singletons. The same data also went into a second study, on human thymus T cells.

The sample was thymocytes. These receptors originate from a girl under three years old with a congenital heart defect.

The chain recombines TRBV9 with TRBJ1-1; D remains unclear. Trimming pared 0 bases from V and 4 bases from J, leaving 16 bases between. Looked up from germline, CDR1 is SGDLS and CDR2 is YYNGEE. This CDR3 is built from 16 residues. CDR3: CASSVDHKPEFTEAFF. CDR3 DNA: TGTGCCAGCAGCGTAGATCACAAACCCGAATTCACTGAAGCTTTCTTT.

J is TRBJ2-4 and V is TRBV7-9; TRBD1 matches at 7 bases. CDR1 is SEHNR, CDR2 FQNEAQ, per germline (reference sequence). Trimming removed 5 bases from V and 4 bases from J; junction bases left unmatched: 11. The CDR3 is made up of 16 amino acids. The CDR3 region is CASSPRQGSRKNIQYF. The CDR3 DNA is TGTGCCAGCAGCCCACGACAGGGCTCCCGGAAAAACATTCAGTACTTC.

Only one count was recorded for this clone. The CDR3 protein is CASSESFVRQGGILDGYTF. DNA of the CDR3: TGCGCCAGCAGTGAGTCGTTCGTTAGGCAGGGCGGGATATTGGATGGCTACACCTTC. The V call is TRBV10-2, the J call TRBJ1-2; weak D call: TRBD1 (5 bases). Germline V gene lookup returns CDR1 WSHSY and CDR2 SAAADI. Trimming cost V 0 bases and J 6 bases, with 26 bases left between them. The CDR3 loop spans 19 amino acids.

V is TRBV2 and J is TRBJ2-5, with D possibly matching TRBD1 (6 bases). Per germline, CDR1 SNHLY and CDR2 FYNNEI. This CDR3 contains 18 residues. V was pared by 0 bases and J by 4 bases, with 21 bases between. CDR3 sequence: CASSEAMEPRGFRETQYF. CDR3 bases: TGTGCCAGCAGTGAAGCGATGGAGCCGAGGGGGTTTCGAGAGACCCAGTACTTC.

The chain links TRBV14 to TRBJ1-4, with unresolved D. The germline V and J ends were trimmed by 1 base and 6 bases, with 15 bases remaining between them. The CDR3 length is 16 residues. Germline CDR1 and CDR2: SGHDN and FVKESK. The CDR3 spells CASSQVTWGGYEKLFF. For the CDR3, the DNA is TGTGCCAGCAGCCAAGTAACGTGGGGAGGCTATGAAAAACTGTTTTTT.

In this sample, this clone turned up once. The chain carries TRBV13 and TRBJ2-7; possibly TRBD1 for D (5 bases). The CDR3 runs 14 residues. Germline-derived CDR1 and CDR2 are PRHDT and FYEKMQ (reference sequence). V lost 5 bases to trimming and J lost 0 bases, with 11 bases between them. CDR3 DNA: TGTGCCAGCAGCCAGACAGTTAGCTCCTACGAGCAGTACTTC. Its translation: CASSQTVSSYEQYF.

The chain has TRBV5-5 and TRBJ1-1; maybe TRBD1 (5 bases). Trimming stripped 0 bases from V and 1 base from J, with 13 bases between. The CDR3 sequence is 16 residues long. Per germline, CDR1 SGHKS and CDR2 YYEKEE (reference sequence). The DNA for the CDR3 is TGTGCCAGCAGCTTGGGGTTACAGGCGCCGAACACTGAAGCTTTCTTT. This gives the protein CASSLGLQAPNTEAFF.

The V and J genes are TRBV15 and TRBJ2-1; 9 bases fit TRBD1. V gave up 6 bases and J gave up 2 bases; unmatched junction bases: 11. Germline CDR1 reads LNHNV; CDR2 reads YYDKDF (reference sequence). The length of the CDR3 is 17 residues. The CDR3: CATSPLGGTGTYNEQFF. As DNA, the CDR3 is TGTGCCACCAGTCCCCTAGGGGGGACAGGGACCTACAATGAGCAGTTCTTC.

The chain links TRBV12-5 to TRBJ2-3, with 8 bases fitting TRBD1. The germline V gene encodes CDR1 LGHNT and CDR2 FRNRAP. The CDR3 consists of 16 residues. V was clipped by 5 bases and J by 3 bases; unmatched bases: 10. CDR3 nucleotide sequence: TGTGCTAGTGGTCCAAAAACCCGGGACAGGACAGATACGCAGTATTTT. Its translation is CASGPKTRDRTDTQYF.

The rearrangement uses TRBV5-1 and TRBJ1-1, with D tentatively TRBD1 (5 bases). Trimming shortened V by 0 bases and J by 0 bases, and 9 bases separated the two germline ends. The CDR3 sequence is 15 residues long. Germline V gives CDR1 SGHRS, CDR2 YFSETQ. For the CDR3, the DNA is TGCGCCAGCAGCTTGGGACAGTTCATGAACACTGAAGCTTTCTTT. This codes for CASSLGQFMNTEAFF.

The CDR3 bases are TGCAGTGCTCCAGGGGTCGAGACCCAGTACTTC. Translation: CSAPGVETQYF. This sequence joins TRBV20-1 and TRBJ2-5, with D possibly matching TRBD1 (6 bases). The germline V gene has CDR1 DFQATT and CDR2 SNEGSKA (reference sequence). Trimming left V 5 bases short and J 5 bases short, with 9 bases between. The CDR3 is 11 residues long.

This chain uses TRBV7-8 with TRBJ2-7; maybe TRBD2 (5 bases). CDR3 length: 13 residues. Germline values: CDR1 SGHVS, CDR2 FQNEAQ. Trimming pared 2 bases from V and 6 bases from J, leaving 11 bases between. CDR3 DNA: TGTGCCAGCAGCTTACAGCTACGGGGCGAGCAGTACTTC. This sequence encodes CASSLQLRGEQYF.

CDR3 region: CASNHAPGWANYGYTF. The CDR3 DNA sequence: TGTGCCAGCAACCACGCGCCGGGGTGGGCTAACTATGGCTACACCTTC. The chain has TRBV9 and TRBJ1-2; unclear D gene. The germline CDR1 and CDR2 sequences are SGDLS and YYNGEE. Deletions cut 6 bases from V and 0 bases from J, with 18 bases between. This CDR3 is 16 amino acids long.

This sequence joins TRBV4-1 and TRBJ1-3, with 7 positions matching TRBD1. The CDR3 is made up of 17 amino acids. Trimming took 4 bases from V and 0 from J; bases not matched to a gene: 9. Germline CDR1 reads MGHRA; CDR2 reads YSYEKL. CDR3 bases: TGCGCCAGCAGCCTCAAAGGACAGGCCGCCTCTGGAAACACCATATATTTT. Translation gives CASSLKGQAASGNTIYF.

This clone was seen only once. The gene calls are TRBV19 and TRBJ1-5, with D perhaps matching TRBD1 (6 bases). Trimming left V 5 bases short and J 0 bases short, with 11 bases between. Germline CDR1 reads LNHDA; CDR2 reads SQIVND (reference sequence). The CDR3 is 15 residues long. CDR3 region: CASSYRAPSNQPQHF. The CDR3 region has the DNA TGTGCCAGTAGTTACAGGGCCCCTAGCAATCAGCCCCAGCATTTT.

The chain is built from TRBV6-1 and TRBJ1-5, with D possibly matching TRBD1 (5 bases). CDR1 MNHNS and CDR2 SASEGT come from the germline V gene. Between the trimmed V and J ends, which lost 8 bases and 6 bases, there was a span of 20 bases. The length of the CDR3 is 15 residues. CDR3 sequence reads: CASGRQGRGGQPQHF. In DNA, the CDR3 is TGTGCCAGCGGACGTCAGGGCCGGGGGGGTCAGCCCCAGCATTTT.

A single count supports this clone. The chain joins TRBV12-5 to TRBJ2-5; 9 bases are a match to TRBD1. The J segment lost 1 base and the V segment lost 0 bases, leaving 15 bases of the junction unmatched. The CDR3 totals 20 residues. CDR1 and CDR2 from the germline V gene are LGHNT and FRNRAP. The CDR3 sequence: CASGLVPPTSTGGGQETQYF. For the CDR3, the DNA is TGTGCTAGTGGTTTGGTACCCCCCACGTCGACAGGGGGTGGCCAAGAGACCCAGTACTTC.

The chain links TRBV7-8 to TRBJ1-5; a weak D match, TRBD1 (6 bases). Trimming stripped 3 bases from V and 3 bases from J, with 15 bases between. The CDR3 is 16 amino acids. CDR1 is SGHVS, CDR2 FQNEAQ, per germline. DNA for the CDR3: TGTGCCAGCAGCTTCAACAGGGAAGCAAACAATCAGCCCCAGCATTTT. Translated, it gives CASSFNREANNQPQHF.

This sequence joins TRBV7-8 and TRBJ2-1; D is uncertain. V shed 3 bases and J shed 8 bases, with 11 bases lying between them. The CDR3 is made up of 13 amino acids. Germline CDR1 and CDR2: SGHVS and FQNEAQ. The CDR3 nucleotides are TGTGCCAGCAGCTTTCGTTTCCAGGATGAGCAGTTCTTC. The encoded protein is CASSFRFQDEQFF.

The J gene is TRBJ1-2, the V gene TRBV7-2; D perhaps matches TRBD1 (5 bases). The ends were cut back, 1 base at V and 4 bases at J, with 16 bases in the middle. CDR3 length: 16 residues. In germline, CDR1 is SGHTA, CDR2 FQGNSA. In nucleotides, the CDR3 is TGTGCCAGCAGCTTAGGATTCGGGGGTCGCGCCTATGGCTACACCTTC. Its protein is CASSLGFGGRAYGYTF.

The chain has TRBV11-2 and TRBJ2-1, with TRBD2 matching 8 bases. Trimming removed 4 bases from V and 2 bases from J; junction bases left unmatched: 4. Germline CDR1 is SGHAT and CDR2 is FQNNGV. CDR3 length: 15 amino acids. In DNA form, the CDR3 reads TGTGCCAGCAGCTCACTCGGGGGGGCCTACAATGAGCAGTTCTTC. It is translated as CASSSLGGAYNEQFF.